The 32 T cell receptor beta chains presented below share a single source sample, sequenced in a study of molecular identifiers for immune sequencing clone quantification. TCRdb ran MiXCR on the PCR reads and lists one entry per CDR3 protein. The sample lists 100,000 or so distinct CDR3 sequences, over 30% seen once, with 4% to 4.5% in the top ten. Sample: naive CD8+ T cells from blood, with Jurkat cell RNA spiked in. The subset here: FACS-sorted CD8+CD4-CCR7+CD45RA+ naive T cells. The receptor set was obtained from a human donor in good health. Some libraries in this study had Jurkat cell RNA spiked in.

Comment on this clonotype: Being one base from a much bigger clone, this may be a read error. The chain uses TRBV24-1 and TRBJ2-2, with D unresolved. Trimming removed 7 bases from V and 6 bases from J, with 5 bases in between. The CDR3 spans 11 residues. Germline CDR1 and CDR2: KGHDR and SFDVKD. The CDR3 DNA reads TGTGCCACCAGGAATTCCGGGGAGCTGTTTTTT. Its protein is CATRNSGELFF.

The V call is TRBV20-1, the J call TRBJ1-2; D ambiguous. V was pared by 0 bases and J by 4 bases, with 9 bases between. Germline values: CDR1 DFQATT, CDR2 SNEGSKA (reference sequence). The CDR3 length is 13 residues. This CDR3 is CSARDTSSYGYTF. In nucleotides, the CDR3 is TGCAGTGCTAGAGACACCAGTAGCTATGGCTACACCTTC.

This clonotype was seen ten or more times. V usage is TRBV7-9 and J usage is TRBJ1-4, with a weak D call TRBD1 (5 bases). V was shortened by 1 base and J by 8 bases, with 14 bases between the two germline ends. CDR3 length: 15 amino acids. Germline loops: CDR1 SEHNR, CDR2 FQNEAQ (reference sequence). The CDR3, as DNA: TGTGCCAGCAGCTTAGGCGGGACCGGTGGCGAAAAACTGTTTTTT. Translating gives CASSLGGTGGEKLFF.

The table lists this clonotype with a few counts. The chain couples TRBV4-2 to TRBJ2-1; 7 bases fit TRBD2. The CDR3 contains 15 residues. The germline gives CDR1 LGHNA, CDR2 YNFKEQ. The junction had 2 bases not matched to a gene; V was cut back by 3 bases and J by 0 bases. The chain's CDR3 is CASSQGGGSYNEQFF. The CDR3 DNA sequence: TGTGCCAGCAGCCAGGGCGGGGGCTCCTACAATGAGCAGTTCTTC.

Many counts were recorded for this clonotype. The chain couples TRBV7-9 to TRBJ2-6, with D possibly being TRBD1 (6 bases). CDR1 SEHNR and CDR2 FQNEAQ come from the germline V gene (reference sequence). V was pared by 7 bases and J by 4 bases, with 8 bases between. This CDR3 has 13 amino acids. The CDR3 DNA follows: TGTGCCAGCACAGGGGCCGGGGCCAACGTCCTGACTTTC. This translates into CASTGAGANVLTF.

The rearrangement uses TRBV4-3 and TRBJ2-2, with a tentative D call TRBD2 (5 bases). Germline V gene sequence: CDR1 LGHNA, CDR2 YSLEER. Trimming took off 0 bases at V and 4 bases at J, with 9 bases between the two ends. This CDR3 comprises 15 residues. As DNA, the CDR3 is TGCGCCAGCAGCCAAGATTTCACTAGCACCGGGGAGCTGTTTTTT. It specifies CASSQDFTSTGELFF.

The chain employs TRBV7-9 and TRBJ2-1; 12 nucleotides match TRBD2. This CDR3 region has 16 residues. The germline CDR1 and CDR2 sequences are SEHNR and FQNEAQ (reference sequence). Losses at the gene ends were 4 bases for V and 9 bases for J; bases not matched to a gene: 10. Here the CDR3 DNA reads TGTGCCAGCAGCTCGACTAGCGGGAGTCTCACGGTTGAGCAGTTCTTC. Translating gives CASSSTSGSLTVEQFF.

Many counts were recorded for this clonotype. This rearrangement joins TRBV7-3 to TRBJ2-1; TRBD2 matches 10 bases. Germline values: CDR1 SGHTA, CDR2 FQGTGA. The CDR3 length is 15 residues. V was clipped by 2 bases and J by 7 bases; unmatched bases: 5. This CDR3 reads CASSLLAGGRNEQFF. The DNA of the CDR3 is TGTGCCAGCAGCTTATTAGCGGGAGGACGTAATGAGCAGTTCTTC.

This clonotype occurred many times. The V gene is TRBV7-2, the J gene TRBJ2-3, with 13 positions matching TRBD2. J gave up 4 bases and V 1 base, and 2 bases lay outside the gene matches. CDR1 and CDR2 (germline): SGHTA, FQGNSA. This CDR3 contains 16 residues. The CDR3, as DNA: TGTGCCAGCAGCTTAGGGACTAGCGGGAGCCCAGATACGCAGTATTTT. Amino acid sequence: CASSLGTSGSPDTQYF.

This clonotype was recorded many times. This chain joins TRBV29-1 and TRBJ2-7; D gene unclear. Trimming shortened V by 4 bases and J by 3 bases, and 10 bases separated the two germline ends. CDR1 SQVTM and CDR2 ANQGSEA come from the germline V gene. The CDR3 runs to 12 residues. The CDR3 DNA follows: TGCAGCGTTGGGCGGTCCGGCTACGAGCAGTACTTC. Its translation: CSVGRSGYEQYF.

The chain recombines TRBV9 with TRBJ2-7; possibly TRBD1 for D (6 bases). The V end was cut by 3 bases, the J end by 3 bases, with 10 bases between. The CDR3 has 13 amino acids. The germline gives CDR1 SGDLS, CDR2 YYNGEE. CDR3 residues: CASSASQGYEQYF. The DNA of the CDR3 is TGTGCCAGCAGCGCCTCACAGGGCTACGAGCAGTACTTC.

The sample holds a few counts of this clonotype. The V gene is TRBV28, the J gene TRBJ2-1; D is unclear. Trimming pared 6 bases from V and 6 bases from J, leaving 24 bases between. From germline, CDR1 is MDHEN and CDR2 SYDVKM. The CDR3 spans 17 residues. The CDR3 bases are TGTGCCAGCAGCCCTGCTGCCGCTATGGGCAGAATCAATGAGCAGTTCTTC. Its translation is CASSPAAAMGRINEQFF.

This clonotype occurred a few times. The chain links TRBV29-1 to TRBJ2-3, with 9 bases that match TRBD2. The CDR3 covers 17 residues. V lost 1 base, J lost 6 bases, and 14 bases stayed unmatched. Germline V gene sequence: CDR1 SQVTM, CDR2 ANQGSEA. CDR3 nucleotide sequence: TGCAGCGTTGAAGCCGTCCCACTAGCGGGTACCCACGATACGCAGTATTTT. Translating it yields CSVEAVPLAGTHDTQYF.

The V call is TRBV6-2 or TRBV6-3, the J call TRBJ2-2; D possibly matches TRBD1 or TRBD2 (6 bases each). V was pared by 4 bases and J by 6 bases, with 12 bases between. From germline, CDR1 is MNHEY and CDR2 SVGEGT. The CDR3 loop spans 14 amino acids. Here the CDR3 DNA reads TGTGCCAGCAGTTCCCAGGGGAGGCCCGGGGAGCTGTTTTTT. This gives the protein CASSSQGRPGELFF.

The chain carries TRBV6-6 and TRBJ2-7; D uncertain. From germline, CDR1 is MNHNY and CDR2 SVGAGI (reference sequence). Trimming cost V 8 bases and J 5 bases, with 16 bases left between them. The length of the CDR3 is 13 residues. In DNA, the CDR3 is TGTGCCAGCTGCGTAGTGGGGTACCACGAGCAGTACTTC. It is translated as CASCVVGYHEQYF.

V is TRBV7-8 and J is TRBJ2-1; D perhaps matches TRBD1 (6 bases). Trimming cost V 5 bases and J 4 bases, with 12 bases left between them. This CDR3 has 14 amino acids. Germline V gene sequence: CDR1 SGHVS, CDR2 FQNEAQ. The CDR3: CASSPQGPYNEQFF. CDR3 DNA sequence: TGTGCCAGCAGCCCCCAGGGGCCTTACAATGAGCAGTTCTTC.

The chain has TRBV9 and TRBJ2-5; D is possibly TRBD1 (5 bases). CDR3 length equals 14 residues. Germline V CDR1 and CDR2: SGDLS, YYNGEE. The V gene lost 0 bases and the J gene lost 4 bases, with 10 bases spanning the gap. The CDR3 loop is CASSVVGRGETQYF. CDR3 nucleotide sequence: TGTGCCAGCAGCGTAGTTGGTAGGGGAGAGACCCAGTACTTC.

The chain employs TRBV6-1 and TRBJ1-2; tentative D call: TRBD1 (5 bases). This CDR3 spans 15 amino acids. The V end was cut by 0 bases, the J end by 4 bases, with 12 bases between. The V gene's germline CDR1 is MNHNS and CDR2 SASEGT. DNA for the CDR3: TGTGCCAGCAGTGAAGCGGGACGCGAAGTCTATGGCTACACCTTC. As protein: CASSEAGREVYGYTF.

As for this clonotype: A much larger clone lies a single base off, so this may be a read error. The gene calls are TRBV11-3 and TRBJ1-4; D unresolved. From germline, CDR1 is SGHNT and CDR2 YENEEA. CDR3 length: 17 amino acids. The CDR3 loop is CAGSLGDAGKENEKLFF. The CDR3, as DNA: TGTGCCGGCAGCTTAGGAGATGCGGGTAAAGAAAATGAAAAACTGTTTTTT.

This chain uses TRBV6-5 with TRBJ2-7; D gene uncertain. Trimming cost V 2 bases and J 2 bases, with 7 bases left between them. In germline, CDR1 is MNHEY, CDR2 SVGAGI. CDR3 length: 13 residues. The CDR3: CASSYSSTYEQYF. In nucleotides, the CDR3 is TGTGCCAGCAGTTACAGTAGTACCTACGAGCAGTACTTC.

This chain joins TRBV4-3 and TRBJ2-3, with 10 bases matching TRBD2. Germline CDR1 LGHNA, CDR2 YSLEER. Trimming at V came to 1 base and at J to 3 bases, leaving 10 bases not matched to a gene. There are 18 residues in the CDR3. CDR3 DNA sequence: TGCGCCAGCAGCCAAGTTTGGGCCGGGACTAGCGTAACAGATACGCAGTATTTT. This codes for CASSQVWAGTSVTDTQYF.

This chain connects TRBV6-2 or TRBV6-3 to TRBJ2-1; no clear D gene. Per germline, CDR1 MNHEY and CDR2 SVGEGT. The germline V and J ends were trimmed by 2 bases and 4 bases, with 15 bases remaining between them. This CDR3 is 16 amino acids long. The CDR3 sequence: CASSYLVTRGYNEQFF. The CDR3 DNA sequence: TGTGCCAGCAGTTACCTAGTAACCAGAGGATACAATGAGCAGTTCTTC.

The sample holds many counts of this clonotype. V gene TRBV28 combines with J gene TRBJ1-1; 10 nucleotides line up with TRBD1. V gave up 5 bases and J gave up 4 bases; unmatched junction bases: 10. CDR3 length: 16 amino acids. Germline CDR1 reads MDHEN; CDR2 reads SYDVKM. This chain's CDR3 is CASSPRDRGSGTEAFF. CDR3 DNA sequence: TGTGCCAGCAGTCCCCGGGACAGGGGTTCGGGCACTGAAGCTTTCTTT.

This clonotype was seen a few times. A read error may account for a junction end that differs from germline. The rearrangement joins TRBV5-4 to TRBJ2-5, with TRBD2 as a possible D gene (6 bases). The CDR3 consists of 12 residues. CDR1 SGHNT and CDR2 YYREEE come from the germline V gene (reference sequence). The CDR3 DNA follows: TGTGTCAGCAGCGGAGAAGCGGGTACCCAGTACTTC. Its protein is CVSSGEAGTQYF.

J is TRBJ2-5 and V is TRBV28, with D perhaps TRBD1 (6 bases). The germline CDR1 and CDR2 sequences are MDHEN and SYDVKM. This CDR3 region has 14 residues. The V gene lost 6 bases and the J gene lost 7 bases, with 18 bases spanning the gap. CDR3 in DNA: TGTGCCAGCAGCCCACCAGGGGTGTGGGGGACCCAGTACTTC. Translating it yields CASSPPGVWGTQYF.

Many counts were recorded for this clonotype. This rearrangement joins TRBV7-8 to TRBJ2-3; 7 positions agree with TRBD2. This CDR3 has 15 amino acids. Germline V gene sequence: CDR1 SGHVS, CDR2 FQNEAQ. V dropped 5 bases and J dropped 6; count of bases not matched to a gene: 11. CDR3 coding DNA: TGTGCCAGCAGCGTAAGCGGGGACCCTCCGGATACGCAGTATTTT. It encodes CASSVSGDPPDTQYF.

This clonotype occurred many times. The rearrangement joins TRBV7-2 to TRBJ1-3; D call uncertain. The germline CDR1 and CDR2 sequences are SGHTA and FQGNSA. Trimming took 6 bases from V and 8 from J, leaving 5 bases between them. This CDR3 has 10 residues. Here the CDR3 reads CASRGDTIYF. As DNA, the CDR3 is TGTGCCAGCAGGGGAGACACCATATATTTT.

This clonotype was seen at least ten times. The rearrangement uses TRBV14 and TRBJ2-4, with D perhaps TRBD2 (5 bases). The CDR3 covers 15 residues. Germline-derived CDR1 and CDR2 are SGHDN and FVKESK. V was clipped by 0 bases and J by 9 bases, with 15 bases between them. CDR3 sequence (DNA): TGTGCCAGCAGCCAAGACCGGGAAGGCCCTGGCATTCAGTACTTC. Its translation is CASSQDREGPGIQYF.

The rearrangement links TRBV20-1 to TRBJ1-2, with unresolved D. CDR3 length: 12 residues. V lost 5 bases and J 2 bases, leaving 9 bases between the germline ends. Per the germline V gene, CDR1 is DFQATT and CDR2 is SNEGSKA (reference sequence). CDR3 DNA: TGCAGTGCTCCGGTCGCAAACTATGGCTACACCTTC. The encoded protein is CSAPVANYGYTF.

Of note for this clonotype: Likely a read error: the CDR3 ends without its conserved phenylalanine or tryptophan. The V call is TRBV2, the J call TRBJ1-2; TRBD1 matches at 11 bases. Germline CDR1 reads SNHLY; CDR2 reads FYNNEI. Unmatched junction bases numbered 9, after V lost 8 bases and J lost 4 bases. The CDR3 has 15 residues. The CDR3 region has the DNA TGTGCCAGCCCAGGACAGGGGGCCTTTTTCTATGGCTACACCATC. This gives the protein CASPGQGAFFYGYTI.

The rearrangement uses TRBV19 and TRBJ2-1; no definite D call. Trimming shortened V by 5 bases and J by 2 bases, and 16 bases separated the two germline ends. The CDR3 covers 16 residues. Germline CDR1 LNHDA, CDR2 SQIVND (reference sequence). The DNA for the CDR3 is TGTGCCAGTAGTCCCACCGGATACCTAGCCTACAATGAGCAGTTCTTC. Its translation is CASSPTGYLAYNEQFF.

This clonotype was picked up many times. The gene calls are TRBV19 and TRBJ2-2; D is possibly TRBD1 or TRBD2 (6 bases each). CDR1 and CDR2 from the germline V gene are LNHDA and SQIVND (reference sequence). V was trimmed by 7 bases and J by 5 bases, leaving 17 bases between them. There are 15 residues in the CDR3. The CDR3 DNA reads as TGTGCCAGTACTACCCTTAGAGGGGGGACCGGGGAGCTGTTTTTT. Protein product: CASTTLRGGTGELFF.